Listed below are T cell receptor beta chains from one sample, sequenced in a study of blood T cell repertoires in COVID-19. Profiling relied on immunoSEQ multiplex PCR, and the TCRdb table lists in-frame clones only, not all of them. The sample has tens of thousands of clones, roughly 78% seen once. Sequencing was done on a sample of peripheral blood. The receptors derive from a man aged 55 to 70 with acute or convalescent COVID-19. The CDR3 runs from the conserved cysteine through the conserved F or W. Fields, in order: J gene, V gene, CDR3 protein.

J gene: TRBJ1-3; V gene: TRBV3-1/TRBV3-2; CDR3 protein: CASSQDLSVGNTIYF
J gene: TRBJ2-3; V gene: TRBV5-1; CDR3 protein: CASSSLAGATTDTQYF
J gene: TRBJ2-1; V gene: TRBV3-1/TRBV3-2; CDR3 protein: CASSQEGGGAGEQFF
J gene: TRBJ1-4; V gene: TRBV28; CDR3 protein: CASSTRVEGEKLFF
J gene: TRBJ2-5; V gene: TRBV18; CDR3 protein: CASSRAGVDQETQYF
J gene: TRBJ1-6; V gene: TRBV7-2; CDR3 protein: CASSPRTRNSPLHF
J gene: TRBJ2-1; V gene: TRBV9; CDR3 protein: CASSVAAGSSYNEQFF
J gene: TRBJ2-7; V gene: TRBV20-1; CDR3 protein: CSASVSHEQYF
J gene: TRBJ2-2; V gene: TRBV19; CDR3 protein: CASTGSSRYTGELFF
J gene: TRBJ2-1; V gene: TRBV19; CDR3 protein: CASSVSRYNEQFF
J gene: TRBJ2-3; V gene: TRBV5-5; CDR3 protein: CASIKVALVGPDTQYF
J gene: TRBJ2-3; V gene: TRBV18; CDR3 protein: CASSPRQISTDTQYF
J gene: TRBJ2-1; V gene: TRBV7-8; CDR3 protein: CASSFGLAGWLFF
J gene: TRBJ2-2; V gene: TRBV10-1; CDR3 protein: CASGGQGVTGELFF
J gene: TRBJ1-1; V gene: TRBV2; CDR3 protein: CASMWEGLGVTEAFF
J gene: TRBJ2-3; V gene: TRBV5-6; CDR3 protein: CASSLVPTGVLDTQYF
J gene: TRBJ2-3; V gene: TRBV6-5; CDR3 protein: CASRDYYTDTQYF
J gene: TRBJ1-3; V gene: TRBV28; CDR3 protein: CASTKTGGYGNTIYF
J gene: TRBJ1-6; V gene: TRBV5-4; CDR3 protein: CASSPADRYNSPLHF
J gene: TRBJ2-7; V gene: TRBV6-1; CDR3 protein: CASSEPGQGAGEQYF
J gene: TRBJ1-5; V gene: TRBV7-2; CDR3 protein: CASSSPGQGGNQPQHF
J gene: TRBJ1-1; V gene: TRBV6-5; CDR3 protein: CASSPIDERTEAFF
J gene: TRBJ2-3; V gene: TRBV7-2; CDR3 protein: CASSIGTGQNTQYF
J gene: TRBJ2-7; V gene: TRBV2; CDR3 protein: CASSEELGRGVEQYF
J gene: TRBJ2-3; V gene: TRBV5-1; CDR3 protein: CASSSQREGRRTDTQYF
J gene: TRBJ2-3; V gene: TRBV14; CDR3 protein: CASSYRRPRTDTQYF
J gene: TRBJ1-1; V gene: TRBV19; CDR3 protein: CASSPRTSTEAFF
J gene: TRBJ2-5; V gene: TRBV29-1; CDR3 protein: CSVAGSGGAGETQYF
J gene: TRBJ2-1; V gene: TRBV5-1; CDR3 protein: CASTSLREDEQFF
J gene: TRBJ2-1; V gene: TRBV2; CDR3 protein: CASSEPLVLEFF
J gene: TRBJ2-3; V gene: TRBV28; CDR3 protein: CASKSQGADTDTQYF
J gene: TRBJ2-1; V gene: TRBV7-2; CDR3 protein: CASSYTNYNEQFF
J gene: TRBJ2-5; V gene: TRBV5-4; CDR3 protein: CASSPPEGRETQYF
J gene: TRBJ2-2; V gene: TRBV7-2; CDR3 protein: CASSLSVSGALPGELFF
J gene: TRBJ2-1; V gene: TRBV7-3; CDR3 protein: CASSGSGGAMDEQFF
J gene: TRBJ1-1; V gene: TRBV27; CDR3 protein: CASSLYQGLEAFF
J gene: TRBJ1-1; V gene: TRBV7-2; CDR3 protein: CASSLRGQAFF
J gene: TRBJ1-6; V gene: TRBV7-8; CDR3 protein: CASSLGFEGWRSPLHF
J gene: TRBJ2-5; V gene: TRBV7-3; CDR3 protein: CASRKGGSETQYF
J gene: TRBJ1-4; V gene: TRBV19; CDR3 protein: CASSPIEGADEKLFF
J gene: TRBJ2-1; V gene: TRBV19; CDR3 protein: CASSLADLDYNEQFF
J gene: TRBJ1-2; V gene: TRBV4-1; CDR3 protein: CASSHPRQGTDGYTF
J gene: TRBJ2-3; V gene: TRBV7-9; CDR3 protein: CASTPGGQYTQYF
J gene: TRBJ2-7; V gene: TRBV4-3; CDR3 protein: CASSQERAGGAFYEQYF
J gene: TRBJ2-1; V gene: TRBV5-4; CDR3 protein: CASSGSGSPVNEQFF
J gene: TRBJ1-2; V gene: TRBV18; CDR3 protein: CASSPPGTEVYGYTF
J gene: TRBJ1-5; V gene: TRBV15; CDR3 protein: CATSRDRQGGQPQHF
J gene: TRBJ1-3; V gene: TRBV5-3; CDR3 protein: CARSLAGTGNTIYF
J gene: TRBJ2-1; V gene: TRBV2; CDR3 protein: CASCATGLNEQFF
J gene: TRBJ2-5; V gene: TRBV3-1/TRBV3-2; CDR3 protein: CASSQTEGDPGTQYF
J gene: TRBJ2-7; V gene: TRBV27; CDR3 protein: CASSSQTVAGATYEQYF
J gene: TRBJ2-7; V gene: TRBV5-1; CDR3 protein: CASSGGPDAAYEQYF
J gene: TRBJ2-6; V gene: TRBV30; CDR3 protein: CALERGSGANVLTF